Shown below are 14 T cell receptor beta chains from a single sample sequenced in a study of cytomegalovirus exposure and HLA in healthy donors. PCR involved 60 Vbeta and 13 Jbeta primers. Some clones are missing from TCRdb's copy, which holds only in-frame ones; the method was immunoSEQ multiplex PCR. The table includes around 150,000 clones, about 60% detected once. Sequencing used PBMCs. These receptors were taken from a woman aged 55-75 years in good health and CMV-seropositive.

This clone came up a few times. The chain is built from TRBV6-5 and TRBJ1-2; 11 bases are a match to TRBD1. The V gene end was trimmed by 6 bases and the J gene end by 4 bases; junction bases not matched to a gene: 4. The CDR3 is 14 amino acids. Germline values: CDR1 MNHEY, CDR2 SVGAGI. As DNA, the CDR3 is TGTGCCAGCAGACTCGGGACAGGGGGCTATGGCTACACCTTC. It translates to CASRLGTGGYGYTF.

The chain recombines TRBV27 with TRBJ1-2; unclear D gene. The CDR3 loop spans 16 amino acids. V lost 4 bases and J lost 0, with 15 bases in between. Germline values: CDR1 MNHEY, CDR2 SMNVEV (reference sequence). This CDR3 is CASSSKGGPSNYGYTF. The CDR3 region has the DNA TGTGCCAGCAGTTCGAAAGGAGGCCCTTCTAACTATGGCTACACCTTC.

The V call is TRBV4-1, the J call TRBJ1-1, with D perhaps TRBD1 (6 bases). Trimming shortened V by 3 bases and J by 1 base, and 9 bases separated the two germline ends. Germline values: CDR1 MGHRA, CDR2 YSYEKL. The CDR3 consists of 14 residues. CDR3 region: CASSHGQWNTEAFF. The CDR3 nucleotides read TGCGCCAGCAGCCACGGACAGTGGAACACTGAAGCTTTCTTT.

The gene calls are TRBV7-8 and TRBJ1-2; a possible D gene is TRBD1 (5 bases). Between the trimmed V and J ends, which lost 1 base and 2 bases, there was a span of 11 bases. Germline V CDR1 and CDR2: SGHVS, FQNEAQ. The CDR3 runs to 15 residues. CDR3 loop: CASSLDSRVNYGYTF. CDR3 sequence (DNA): TGTGCCAGCAGCTTAGATAGCAGGGTAAACTATGGCTACACCTTC.

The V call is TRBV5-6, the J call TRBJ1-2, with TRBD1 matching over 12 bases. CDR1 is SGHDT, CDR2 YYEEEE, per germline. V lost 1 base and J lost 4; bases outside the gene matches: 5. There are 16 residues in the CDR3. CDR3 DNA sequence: TGTGCCAGCAGCTTGAGGGGACAGGGGGCAGGCTATGGCTACACCTTC. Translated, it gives CASSLRGQGAGYGYTF.

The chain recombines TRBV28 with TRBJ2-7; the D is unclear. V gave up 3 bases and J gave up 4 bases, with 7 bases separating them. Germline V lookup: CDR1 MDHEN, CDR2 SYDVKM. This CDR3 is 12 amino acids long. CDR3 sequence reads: CASSLSIYEQYF. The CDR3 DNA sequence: TGTGCCAGCAGTTTGAGTATTTACGAGCAGTACTTC.

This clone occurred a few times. The CDR3 is CASSEASSFYGYTF. The CDR3 DNA sequence: TGTGCCAGCAGTGAAGCATCTTCCTTCTATGGCTACACCTTC. V and J are TRBV6-1 and TRBJ1-2; D remains unclear. The germline V gene has CDR1 MNHNS and CDR2 SASEGT. This CDR3 has 14 amino acids. V dropped 0 bases and J dropped 4 bases, with 9 bases sitting between them.

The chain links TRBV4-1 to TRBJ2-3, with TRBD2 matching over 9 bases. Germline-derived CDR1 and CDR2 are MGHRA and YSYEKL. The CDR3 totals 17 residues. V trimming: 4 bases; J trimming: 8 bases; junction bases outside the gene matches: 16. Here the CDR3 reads CASSPSSQGLARRTQYF. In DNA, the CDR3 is TGCGCCAGCAGCCCATCTTCTCAGGGACTAGCACGACGTACGCAGTATTTT.

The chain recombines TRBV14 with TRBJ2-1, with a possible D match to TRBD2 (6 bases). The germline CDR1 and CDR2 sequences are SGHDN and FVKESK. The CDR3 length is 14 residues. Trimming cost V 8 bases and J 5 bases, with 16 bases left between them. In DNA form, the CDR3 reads TGTGCCAGCGGCGGGAAGGGGAAACACAATGAGCAGTTCTTC. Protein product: CASGGKGKHNEQFF.

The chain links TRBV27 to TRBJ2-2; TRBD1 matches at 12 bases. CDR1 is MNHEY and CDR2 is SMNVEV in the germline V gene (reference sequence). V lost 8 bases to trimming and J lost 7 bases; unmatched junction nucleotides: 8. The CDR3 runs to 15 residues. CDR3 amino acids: CASHLGQGAFGELFF. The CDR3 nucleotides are TGTGCCAGCCACCTGGGACAGGGGGCTTTCGGGGAGCTGTTTTTT.

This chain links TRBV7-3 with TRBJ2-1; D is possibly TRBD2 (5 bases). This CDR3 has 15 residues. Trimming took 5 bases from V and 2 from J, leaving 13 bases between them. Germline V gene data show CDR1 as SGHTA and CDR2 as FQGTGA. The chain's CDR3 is CASSAQLGAYNEQFF. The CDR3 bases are TGTGCCAGCAGCGCCCAACTAGGAGCCTACAATGAGCAGTTCTTC.

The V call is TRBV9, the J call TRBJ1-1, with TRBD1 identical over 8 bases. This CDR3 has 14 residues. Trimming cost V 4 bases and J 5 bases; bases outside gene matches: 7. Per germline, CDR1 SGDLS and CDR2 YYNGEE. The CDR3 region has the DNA TGTGCCAGCAGCCCCACAGGGGGAGGAACTGAAGCTTTCTTT. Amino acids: CASSPTGGGTEAFF.

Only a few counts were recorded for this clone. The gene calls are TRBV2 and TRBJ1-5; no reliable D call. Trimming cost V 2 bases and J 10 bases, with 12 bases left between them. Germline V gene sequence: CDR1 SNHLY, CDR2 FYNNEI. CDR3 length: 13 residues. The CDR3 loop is CASSEREVRPQHF. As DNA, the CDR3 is TGTGCCAGCAGTGAACGGGAGGTGCGACCCCAGCATTTT.

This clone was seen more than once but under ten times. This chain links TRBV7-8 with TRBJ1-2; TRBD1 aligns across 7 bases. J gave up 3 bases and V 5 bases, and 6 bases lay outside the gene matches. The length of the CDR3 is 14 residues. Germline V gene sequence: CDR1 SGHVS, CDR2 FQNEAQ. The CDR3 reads CASSRDRSDYGYTF. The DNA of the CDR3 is TGTGCCAGCAGCCGGGACAGATCAGACTATGGCTACACCTTC. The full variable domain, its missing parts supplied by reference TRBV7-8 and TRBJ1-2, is GAGVSQSPRYKVAKRGQDVALRCDPISGHVSLFWYQQALGQGPEFLTYFQNEAQLDKSGLPSDRFFAERPEGSVSTLKIQRTQQEDSAVYLCASSRDRSDYGYTFGSGTRLTVV.